The source of this TCR beta chain is a study of blood T cell repertoires in COVID-19. On the study more broadly: The samples span acute and convalescent COVID-19 from the United States, Italy and Spain. The analysed material was cDNA or gDNA that came from T cells, B-cell-depleted T cells, or PBMCs.

Original processing methods: By means of reference gene primer amplification, nucleated cell counts were estimated. Sequencing was performed with immunoSEQ multiplex PCR; in TCRdb, only in-frame clones are kept and a portion is missing. V, J and clone size are those of that table, while D and trimming were read from the DNA. In the table there are around 90,000 clones, about 92% of which are singletons. Per the germline V gene, CDR1 is WNHNN and CDR2 is SYGVQD (reference sequence). Deletions cut 4 bases from V and 12 bases from J, with 28 bases between. CDR3 length equals 17 residues. V is TRBV10-1 and J is TRBJ2-1; D possibly corresponds to TRBD2 (6 bases). The sequencing input was peripheral blood. The receptor's source is a woman aged 60 to 75 with active COVID-19. CDR3 DNA: TGCGCCAGCAGTGCTAATTCTGGCGGGATCCTCGATGTTCCGCAGTTCTTC. Its translation is CASSANSGGILDVPQFF.